The 2 T cell receptor beta chains presented below share a single source sample, sequenced in a study of preoperative IRX-2 immunotherapy in early breast cancer. Indicated treatment: preoperative locoregional IRX-2 cytokine immunotherapy. Profiling relied on immunoSEQ multiplex PCR, and the TCRdb table lists in-frame clones only, not all of them. In the table there are 15,000 to 25,000 clones, around four fifths of which are singletons. Sequenced here: lymph node tissue, sampled after IRX-2 immunotherapy. The receptors stem from a human donor with breast cancer.

The chain uses TRBV19 and TRBJ1-5; TRBD1 matches 9 bases. The V and J ends lost 4 bases and 4 bases, in that order; junction bases with no gene match: 8. The CDR3 loop spans 16 amino acids. CDR1 is LNHDA, CDR2 SQIVND, per germline (reference sequence). The CDR3 loop is CASSTGTGRWNQPQHF. DNA for the CDR3: TGTGCCAGTAGTACTGGGACAGGGAGGTGGAATCAGCCCCAGCATTTT.

This chain joins TRBV6-4 and TRBJ1-2; perhaps TRBD1 as D (6 bases). Germline V gene data show CDR1 as MRHNA and CDR2 as SNTAGT. The CDR3 spans 15 residues. V shed 2 bases and J shed 4 bases, with 14 bases lying between them. CDR3 DNA sequence: TGTGCCAGCAGTGACCATTCACAGGGCGCCTATGGCTACACCTTC. This gives the protein CASSDHSQGAYGYTF.